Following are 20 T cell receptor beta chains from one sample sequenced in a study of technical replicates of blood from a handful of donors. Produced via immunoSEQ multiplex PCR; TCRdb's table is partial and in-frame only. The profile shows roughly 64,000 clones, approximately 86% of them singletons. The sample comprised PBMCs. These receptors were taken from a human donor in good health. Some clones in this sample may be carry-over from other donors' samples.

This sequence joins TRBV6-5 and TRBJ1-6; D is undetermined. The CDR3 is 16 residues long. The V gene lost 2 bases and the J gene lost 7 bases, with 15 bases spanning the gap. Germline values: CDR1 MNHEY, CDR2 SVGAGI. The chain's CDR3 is CASSYTPGVANSPLHF. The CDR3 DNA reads TGTGCCAGCAGTTACACGCCCGGGGTGGCGAATTCACCCCTCCACTTT.

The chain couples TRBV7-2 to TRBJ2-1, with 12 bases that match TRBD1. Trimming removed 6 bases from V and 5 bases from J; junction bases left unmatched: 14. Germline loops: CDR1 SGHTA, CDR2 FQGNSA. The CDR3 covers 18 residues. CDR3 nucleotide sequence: TGTGCCAGCAGGCCCAAGGCTACGGGGACAGGGGGCCACAATGAGCAGTTCTTC. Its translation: CASRPKATGTGGHNEQFF.

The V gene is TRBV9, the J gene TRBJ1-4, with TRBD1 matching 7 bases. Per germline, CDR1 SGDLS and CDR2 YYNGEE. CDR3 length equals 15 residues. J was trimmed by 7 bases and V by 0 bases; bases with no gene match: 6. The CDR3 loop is CASSVDKNRGEKLFF. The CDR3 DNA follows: TGTGCCAGCAGCGTAGACAAGAACAGGGGTGAAAAACTGTTTTTT.

The CDR3 is CASSFWRDVPDTQYF. CDR3 in DNA: TGTGCCAGCAGTTTCTGGCGGGACGTCCCAGATACGCAGTATTTT. The genes are TRBV27 and TRBJ2-3; D may be TRBD2 (6 bases). The CDR3 sequence is 15 residues long. Trimming removed 3 bases from V and 4 bases from J, with 14 bases in between. CDR1 MNHEY and CDR2 SMNVEV come from the germline V gene (reference sequence).

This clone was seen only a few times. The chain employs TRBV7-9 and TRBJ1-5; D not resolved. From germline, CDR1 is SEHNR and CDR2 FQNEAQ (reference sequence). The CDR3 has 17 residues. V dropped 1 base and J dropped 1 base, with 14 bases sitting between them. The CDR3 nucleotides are TGTGCCAGCAGCTTAGTATCAAATGCAGGAAGCAATCAGCCCCAGCATTTT. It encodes CASSLVSNAGSNQPQHF. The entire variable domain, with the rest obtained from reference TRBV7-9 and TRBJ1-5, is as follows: DTGVSQNPRHKITKRGQNVTFRCDPISEHNRLYWYRQTLGQGPEFLTYFQNEAQLEKSRLLSDRFSAERPKGSFSTLEIQRTEQGDSAMYLCASSLVSNAGSNQPQHFGDGTRLSIL.

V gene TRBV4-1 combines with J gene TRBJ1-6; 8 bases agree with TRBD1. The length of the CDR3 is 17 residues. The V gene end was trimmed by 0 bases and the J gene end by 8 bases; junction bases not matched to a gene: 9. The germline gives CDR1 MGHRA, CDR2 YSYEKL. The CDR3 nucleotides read TGCGCCAGCAGCCAAGACCTTGACAGGGGATTTTATTCACCCCTCCACTTT. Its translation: CASSQDLDRGFYSPLHF.

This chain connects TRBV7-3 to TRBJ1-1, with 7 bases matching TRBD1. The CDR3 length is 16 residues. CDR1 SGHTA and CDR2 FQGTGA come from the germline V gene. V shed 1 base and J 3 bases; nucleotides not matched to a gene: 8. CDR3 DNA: TGTGCCAGCAGCTTAAGGGGCCCCCAGGGGGACACTGAAGCTTTCTTT. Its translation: CASSLRGPQGDTEAFF. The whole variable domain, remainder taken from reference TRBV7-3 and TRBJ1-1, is GAGVSQTPSNKVTEKGKYVELRCDPISGHTALYWYRQSLGQGPEFLIYFQGTGAADDSGLPNDRFFAVRPEGSVSTLKIQRTERGDSAVYLCASSLRGPQGDTEAFFGQGTRLTVV.

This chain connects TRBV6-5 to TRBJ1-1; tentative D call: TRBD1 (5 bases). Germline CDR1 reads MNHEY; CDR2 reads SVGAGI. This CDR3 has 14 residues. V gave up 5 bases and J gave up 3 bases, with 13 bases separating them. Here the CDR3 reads CASSISGVYTEAFF. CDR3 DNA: TGTGCCAGCAGTATCTCGGGGGTATACACTGAAGCTTTCTTT.

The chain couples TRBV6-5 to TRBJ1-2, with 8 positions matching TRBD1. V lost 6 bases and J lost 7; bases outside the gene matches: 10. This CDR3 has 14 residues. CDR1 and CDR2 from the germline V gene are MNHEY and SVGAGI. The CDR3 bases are TGTGCCAGCAGCGGACAGGGAGGAGTTATTGGCTACACCTTC. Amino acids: CASSGQGGVIGYTF.

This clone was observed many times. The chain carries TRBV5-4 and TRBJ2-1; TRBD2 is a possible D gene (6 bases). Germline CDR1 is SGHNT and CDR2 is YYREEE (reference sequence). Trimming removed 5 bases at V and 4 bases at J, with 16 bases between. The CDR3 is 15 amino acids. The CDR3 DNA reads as TGTGCCAGCAGTCAGGCCGCTGGGGGGTACAATGAGCAGTTCTTC. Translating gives CASSQAAGGYNEQFF.

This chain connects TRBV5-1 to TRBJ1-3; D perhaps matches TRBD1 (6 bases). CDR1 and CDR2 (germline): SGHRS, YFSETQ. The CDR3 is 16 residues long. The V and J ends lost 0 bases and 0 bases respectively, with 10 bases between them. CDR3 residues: CASSLGYRASGNTIYF. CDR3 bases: TGCGCCAGCAGCTTGGGTTACAGGGCCTCTGGAAACACCATATATTTT.

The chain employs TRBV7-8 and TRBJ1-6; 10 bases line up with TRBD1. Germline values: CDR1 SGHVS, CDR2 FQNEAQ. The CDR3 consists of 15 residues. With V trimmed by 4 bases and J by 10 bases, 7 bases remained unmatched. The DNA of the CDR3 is TGTGCCAGCAGCTCAGGACAGGGGGGCTTCTCACCCCTCCACTTT. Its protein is CASSSGQGGFSPLHF.

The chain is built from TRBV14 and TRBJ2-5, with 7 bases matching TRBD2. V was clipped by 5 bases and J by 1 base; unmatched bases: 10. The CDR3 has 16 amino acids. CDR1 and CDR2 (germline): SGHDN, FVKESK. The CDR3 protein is CASSSRRSGGQETQYF. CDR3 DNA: TGTGCCAGCAGCTCACGAAGGTCGGGGGGCCAAGAGACCCAGTACTTC.

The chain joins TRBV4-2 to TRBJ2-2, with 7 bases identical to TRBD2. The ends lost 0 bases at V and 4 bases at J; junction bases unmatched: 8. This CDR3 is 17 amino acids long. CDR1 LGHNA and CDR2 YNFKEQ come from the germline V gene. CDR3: CASSQENLQRGTGELFF. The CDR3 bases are TGTGCCAGCAGCCAAGAAAATCTCCAGCGGGGCACCGGGGAGCTGTTTTTT.

The CDR3 DNA reads as TGTGCCAGCAGCTTATTCGAGGCAGCGAGTCCTTGGGAGCAGTTCTTC. Encoded protein: CASSLFEAASPWEQFF. The genes are TRBV5-8 and TRBJ2-1; D not certain. Germline V lookup: CDR1 SGHTS, CDR2 YDEGEE. There are 16 residues in the CDR3. With 2 bases removed from V and 10 bases from J, the gap between germline ends came to 22 bases.

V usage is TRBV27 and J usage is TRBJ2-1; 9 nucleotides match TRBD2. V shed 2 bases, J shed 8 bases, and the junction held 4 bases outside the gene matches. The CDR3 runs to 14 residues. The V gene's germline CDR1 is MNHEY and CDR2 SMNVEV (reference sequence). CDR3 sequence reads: CASSLVAGDDEQFF. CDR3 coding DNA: TGTGCCAGCAGTTTAGTAGCGGGAGACGATGAGCAGTTCTTC.

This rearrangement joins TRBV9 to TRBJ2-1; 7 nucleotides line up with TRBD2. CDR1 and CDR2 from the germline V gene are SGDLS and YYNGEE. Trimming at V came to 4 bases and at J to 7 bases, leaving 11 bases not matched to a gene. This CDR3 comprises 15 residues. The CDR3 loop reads CASSSHATSRNEQFF. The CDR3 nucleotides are TGTGCCAGCAGCAGCCACGCGACTAGCAGGAATGAGCAGTTCTTC.

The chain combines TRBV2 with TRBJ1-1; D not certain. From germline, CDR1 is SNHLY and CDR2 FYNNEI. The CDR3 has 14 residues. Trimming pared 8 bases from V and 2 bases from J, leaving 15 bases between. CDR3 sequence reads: CASRRHGDNTEAFF. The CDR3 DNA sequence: TGTGCCAGCCGAAGACACGGGGATAACACTGAAGCTTTCTTT.

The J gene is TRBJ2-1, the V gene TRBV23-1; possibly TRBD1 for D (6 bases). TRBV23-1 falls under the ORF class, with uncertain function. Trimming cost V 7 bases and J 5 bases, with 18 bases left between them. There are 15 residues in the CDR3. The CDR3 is CASTPGQGLHNEQFF. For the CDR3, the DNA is TGCGCCAGCACTCCGGGGCAGGGGCTACACAATGAGCAGTTCTTC.

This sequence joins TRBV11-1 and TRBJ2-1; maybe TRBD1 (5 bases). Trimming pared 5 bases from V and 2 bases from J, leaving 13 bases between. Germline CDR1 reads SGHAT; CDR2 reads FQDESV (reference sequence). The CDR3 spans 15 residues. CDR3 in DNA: TGTGCCAGCAGCCCGCAGGGAAAACCCTACAATGAGCAGTTCTTC. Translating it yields CASSPQGKPYNEQFF.